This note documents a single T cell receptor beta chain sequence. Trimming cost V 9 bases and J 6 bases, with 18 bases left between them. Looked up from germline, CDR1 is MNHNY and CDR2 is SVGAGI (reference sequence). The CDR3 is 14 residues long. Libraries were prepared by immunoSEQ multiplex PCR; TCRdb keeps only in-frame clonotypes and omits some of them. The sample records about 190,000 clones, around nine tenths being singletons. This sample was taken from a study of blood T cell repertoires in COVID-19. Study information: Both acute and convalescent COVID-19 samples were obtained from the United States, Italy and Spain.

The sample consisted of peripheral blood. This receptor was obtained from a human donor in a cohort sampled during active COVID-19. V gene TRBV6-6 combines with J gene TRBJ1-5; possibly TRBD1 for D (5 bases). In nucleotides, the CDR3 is TGTGCCAGTACTAAACAGGTTATCTTTCAGCCCCAGCATTTT. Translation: CASTKQVIFQPQHF.